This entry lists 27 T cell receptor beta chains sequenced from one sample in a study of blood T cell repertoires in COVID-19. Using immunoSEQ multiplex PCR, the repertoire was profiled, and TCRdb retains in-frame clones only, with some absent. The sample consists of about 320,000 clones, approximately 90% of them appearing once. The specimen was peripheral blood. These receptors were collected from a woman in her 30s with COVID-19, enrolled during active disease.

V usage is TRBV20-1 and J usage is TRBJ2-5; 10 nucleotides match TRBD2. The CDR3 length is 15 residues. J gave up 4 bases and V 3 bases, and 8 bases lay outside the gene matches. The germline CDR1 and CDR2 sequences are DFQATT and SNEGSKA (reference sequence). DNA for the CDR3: TGCAGTGCTAGTTCGCTAGCGGGGGTAGGAGAGACCCAGTACTTC. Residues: CSASSLAGVGETQYF.

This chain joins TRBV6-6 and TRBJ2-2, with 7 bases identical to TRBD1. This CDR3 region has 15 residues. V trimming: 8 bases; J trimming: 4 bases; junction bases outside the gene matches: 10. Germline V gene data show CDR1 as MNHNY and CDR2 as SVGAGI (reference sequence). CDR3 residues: CASLPQGVGTGELFF. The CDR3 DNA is TGTGCCAGCTTACCTCAGGGGGTAGGCACCGGGGAGCTGTTTTTT.

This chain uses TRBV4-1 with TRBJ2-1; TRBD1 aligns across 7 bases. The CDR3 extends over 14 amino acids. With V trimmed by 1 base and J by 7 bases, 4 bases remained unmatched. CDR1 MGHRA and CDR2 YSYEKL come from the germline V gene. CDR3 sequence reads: CASSQAGQINEQFF. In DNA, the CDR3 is TGCGCCAGCAGCCAAGCGGGACAGATTAATGAGCAGTTCTTC.

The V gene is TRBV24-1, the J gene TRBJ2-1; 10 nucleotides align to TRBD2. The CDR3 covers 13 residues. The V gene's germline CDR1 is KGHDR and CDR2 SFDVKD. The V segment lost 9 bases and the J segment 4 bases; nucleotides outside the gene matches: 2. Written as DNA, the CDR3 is TGTGCCACCGAGCGGGGGGGATACAATGAGCAGTTCTTC. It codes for CATERGGYNEQFF.

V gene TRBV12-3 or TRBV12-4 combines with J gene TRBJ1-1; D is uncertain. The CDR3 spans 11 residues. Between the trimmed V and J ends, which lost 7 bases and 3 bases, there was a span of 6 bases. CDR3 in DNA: TGTGCCAGCATCTGGCACACTGAAGCTTTCTTT. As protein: CASIWHTEAFF.

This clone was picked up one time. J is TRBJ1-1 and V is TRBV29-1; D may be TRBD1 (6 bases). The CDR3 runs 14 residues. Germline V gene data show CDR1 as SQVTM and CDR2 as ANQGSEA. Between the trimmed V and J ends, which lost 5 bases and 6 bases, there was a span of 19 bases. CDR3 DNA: TGCAGCGTTTCACAGGGAGTGGGGAGGGCTGAAGCTTTCTTT. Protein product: CSVSQGVGRAEAFF. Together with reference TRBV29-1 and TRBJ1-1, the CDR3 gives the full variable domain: SAVISQKPSRDICQRGTSLTIQCQVDSQVTMMFWYRQQPGQSLTLIATANQGSEATYESGFVIDKFPISRPNLTFSTLTVSNMSPEDSSIYLCSVSQGVGRAEAFFGQGTRLTVV.

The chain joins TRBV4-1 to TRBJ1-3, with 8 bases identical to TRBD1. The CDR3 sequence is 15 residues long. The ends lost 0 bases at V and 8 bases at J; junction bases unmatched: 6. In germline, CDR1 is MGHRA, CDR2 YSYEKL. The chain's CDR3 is CASSQEEETGDTIYF. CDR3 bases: TGCGCCAGCAGCCAAGAAGAAGAGACAGGGGACACCATATATTTT.

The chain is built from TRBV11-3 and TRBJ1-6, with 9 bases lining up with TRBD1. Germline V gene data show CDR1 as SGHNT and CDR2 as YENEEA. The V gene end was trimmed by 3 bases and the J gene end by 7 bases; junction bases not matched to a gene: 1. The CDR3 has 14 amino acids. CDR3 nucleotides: TGTGCCAGCAGCTTCGACAGGGGGAATTCACCCCTCCACTTT. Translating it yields CASSFDRGNSPLHF. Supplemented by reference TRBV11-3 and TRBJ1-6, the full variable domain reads EAGVVQSPRYKIIEKKQPVAFWCNPISGHNTLYWYLQNLGQGPELLIRYENEEAVDDSQLPKDRFSAERLKGVDSTLKIQPAELGDSAVYLCASSFDRGNSPLHFGNGTRLTVT.

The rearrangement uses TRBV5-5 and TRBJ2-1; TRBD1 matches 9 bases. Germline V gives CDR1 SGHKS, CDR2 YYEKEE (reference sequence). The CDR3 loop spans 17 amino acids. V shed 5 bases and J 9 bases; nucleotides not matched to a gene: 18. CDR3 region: CASRYPPRRQGGSEQFF. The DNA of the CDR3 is TGTGCCAGCAGATACCCCCCCCGCCGACAGGGGGGAAGTGAGCAGTTCTTC.

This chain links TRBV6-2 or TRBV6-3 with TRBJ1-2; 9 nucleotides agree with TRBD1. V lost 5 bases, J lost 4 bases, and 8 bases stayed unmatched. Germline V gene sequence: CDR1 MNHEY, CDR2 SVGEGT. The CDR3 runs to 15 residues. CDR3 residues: CASSRTGVIAYGYTF. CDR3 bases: TGTGCCAGCAGTCGGACAGGGGTGATAGCCTATGGCTACACCTTC.

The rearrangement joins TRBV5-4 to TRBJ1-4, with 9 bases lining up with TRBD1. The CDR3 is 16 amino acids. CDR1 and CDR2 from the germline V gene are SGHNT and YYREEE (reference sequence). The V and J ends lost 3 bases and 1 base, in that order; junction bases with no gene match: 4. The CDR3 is CASSSGQGQTNEKLFF. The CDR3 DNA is TGTGCCAGCAGCTCGGGACAGGGACAAACTAATGAAAAACTGTTTTTT. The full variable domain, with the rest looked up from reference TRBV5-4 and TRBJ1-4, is ETGVTQSPTHLIKTRGQQVTLRCSSQSGHNTVSWYQQALGQGPQFIFQYYREEENGRGNFPPRFSGLQFPNYSSELNVNALELDDSALYLCASSSGQGQTNEKLFFGSGTQLSVL.

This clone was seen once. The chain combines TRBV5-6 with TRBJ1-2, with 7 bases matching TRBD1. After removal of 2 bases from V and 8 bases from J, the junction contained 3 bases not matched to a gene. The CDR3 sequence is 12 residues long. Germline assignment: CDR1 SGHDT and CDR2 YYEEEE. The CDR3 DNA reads TGTGCCAGCAGCTTTAGGGGGCGGGGCTACACCTTC. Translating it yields CASSFRGRGYTF.

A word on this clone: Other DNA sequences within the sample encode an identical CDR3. In DNA form, the CDR3 reads TGCGCCAGCAGCTATAGCACCGGGGAGCTGTTTTTT. This encodes CASSYSTGELFF. This chain links TRBV4-1 with TRBJ2-2; unclear D gene. The CDR3 loop spans 12 amino acids. Trimming pared 5 bases from V and 4 bases from J, leaving 5 bases between. CDR1 and CDR2 from the germline V gene are MGHRA and YSYEKL.

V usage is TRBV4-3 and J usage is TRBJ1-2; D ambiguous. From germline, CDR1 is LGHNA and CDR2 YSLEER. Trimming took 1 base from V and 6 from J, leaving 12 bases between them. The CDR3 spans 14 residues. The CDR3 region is CASSQAPGRDGYTF. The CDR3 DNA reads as TGCGCCAGCAGCCAAGCCCCAGGCCGAGATGGCTACACCTTC.

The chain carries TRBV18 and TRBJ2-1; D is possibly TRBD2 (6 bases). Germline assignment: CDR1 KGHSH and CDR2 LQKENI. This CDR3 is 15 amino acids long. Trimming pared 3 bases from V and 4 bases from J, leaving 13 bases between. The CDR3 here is CASSPVGAGYNEQFF. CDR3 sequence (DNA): TGTGCCAGCTCACCTGTCGGGGCGGGGTACAATGAGCAGTTCTTC.

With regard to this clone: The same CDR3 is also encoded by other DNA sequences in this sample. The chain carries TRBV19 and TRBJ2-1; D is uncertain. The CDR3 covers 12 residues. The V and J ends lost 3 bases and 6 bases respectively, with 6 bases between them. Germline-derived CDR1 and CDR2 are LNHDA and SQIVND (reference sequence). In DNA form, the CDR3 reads TGTGCCAGTAGTATCAGAGGCAATGAGCAGTTCTTC. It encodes CASSIRGNEQFF.

CDR3 in DNA: TGTGCCAGCAGCTTGTACTACAGGGAGAACGAGCAGTACTTC. Its protein is CASSLYYRENEQYF. V is TRBV11-3 and J is TRBJ2-7, with D tentatively TRBD1 (6 bases). Germline assignment: CDR1 SGHNT and CDR2 YENEEA. Deletions cut 3 bases from V and 5 bases from J, with 14 bases between. The CDR3 is 14 amino acids.

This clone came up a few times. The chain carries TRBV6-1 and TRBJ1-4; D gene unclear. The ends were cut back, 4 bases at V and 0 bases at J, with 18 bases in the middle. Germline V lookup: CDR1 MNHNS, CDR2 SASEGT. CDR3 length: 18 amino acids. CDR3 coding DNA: TGTGCCAGCAGTGGGGCCCCTCTGGCCCGTGCAACTAATGAAAAACTGTTTTTT. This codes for CASSGAPLARATNEKLFF.

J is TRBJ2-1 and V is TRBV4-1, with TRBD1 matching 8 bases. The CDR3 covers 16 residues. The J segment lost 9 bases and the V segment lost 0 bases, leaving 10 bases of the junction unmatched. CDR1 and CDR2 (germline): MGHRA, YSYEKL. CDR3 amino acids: CASSQDPGGAWAEQFF. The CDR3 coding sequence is TGCGCCAGCAGCCAAGATCCAGGGGGCGCATGGGCTGAGCAGTTCTTC.

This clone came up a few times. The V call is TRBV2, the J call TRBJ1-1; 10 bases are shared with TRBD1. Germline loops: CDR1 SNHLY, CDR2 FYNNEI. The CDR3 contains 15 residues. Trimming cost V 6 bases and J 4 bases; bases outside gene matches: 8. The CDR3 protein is CASRGQGIVVTEAFF. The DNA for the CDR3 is TGTGCCAGCAGGGGACAGGGGATCGTCGTCACTGAAGCTTTCTTT.

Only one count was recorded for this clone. The CDR3 loop is CATSPQRGGANSPLHF. The CDR3 bases are TGTGCCACCTCTCCTCAAAGGGGGGGTGCTAATTCACCCCTCCACTTT. The chain combines TRBV18 with TRBJ1-6; D is possibly TRBD1 (6 bases). Germline V gene lookup returns CDR1 KGHSH and CDR2 LQKENI. Trimming took 10 bases from V and 6 from J, leaving 22 bases between them. The CDR3 consists of 16 residues.

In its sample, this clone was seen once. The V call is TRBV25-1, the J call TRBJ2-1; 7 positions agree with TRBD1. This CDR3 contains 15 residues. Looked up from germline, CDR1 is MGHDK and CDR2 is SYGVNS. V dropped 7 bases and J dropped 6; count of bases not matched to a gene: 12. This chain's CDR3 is CASTYGRGGFNEQFF. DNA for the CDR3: TGTGCCAGCACTTACGGAAGAGGGGGCTTCAATGAGCAGTTCTTC. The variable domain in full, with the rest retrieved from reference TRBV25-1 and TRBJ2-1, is EADIYQTPRYLVIGTGKKITLECSQTMGHDKMYWYQQDPGMELHLIHYSYGVNSTEKGDLSSESTVSRIRTEHFPLTLESARPSHTSQYLCASTYGRGGFNEQFFGPGTRLTVL.

The CDR3: CASSQRGRTEAFF. The CDR3 region has the DNA TGTGCCAGCAGTCAAAGGGGGCGGACTGAAGCTTTCTTT. This chain links TRBV6-6 with TRBJ1-1; 7 bases fit TRBD1. The V gene end was trimmed by 5 bases and the J gene end by 5 bases; junction bases not matched to a gene: 5. The V gene's germline CDR1 is MNHNY and CDR2 SVGAGI (reference sequence). This CDR3 has 13 residues.

The CDR3 here is CASSENVGNQPQHF. CDR3 bases: TGTGCCAGCAGTGAAAACGTAGGCAATCAGCCCCAGCATTTT. J is TRBJ1-5 and V is TRBV2; D gene unclear. With 2 bases removed from V and 2 bases from J, the gap between germline ends came to 7 bases. Germline V CDR1 and CDR2: SNHLY, FYNNEI. The CDR3 has 14 amino acids.

In nucleotides, the CDR3 is TGCGCCAGCAGCCGCGGACAGGCCTTCACTGAAGCTTTCTTT. This gives the protein CASSRGQAFTEAFF. The chain is built from TRBV4-1 and TRBJ1-1; 7 bases are shared with TRBD1. CDR3 length: 14 amino acids. The J segment lost 4 bases and the V segment lost 4 bases, leaving 6 bases of the junction unmatched. The V gene's germline CDR1 is MGHRA and CDR2 YSYEKL.

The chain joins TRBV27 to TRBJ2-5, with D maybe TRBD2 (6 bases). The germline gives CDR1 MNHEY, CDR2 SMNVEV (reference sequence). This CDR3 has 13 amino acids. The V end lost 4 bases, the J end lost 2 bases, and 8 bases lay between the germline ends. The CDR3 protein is CASSWGEQETQYF. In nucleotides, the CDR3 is TGTGCCAGCAGTTGGGGGGAACAAGAGACCCAGTACTTC.

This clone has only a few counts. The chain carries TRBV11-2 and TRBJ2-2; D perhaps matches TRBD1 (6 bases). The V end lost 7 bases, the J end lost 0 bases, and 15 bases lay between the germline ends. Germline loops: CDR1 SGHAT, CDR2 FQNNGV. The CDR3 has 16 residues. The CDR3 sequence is CASTKPEGANTGELFF. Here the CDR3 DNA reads TGTGCCAGCACCAAACCCGAGGGGGCGAACACCGGGGAGCTGTTTTTT.